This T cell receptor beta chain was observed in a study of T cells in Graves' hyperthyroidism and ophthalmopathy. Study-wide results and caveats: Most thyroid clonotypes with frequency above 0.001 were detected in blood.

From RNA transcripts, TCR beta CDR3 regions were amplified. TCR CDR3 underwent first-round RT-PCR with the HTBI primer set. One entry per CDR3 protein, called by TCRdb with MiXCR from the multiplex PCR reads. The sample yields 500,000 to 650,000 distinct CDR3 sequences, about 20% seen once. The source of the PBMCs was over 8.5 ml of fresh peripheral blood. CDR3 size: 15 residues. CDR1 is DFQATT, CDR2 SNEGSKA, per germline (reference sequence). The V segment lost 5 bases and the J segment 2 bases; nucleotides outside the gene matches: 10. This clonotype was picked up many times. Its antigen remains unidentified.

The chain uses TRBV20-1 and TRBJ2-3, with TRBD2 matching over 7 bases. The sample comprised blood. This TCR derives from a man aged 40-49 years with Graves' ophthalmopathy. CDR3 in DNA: TGCAGTGCTCCGCGGGCGGGAGTCTACACAGATACGCAGTATTTT. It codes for CSAPRAGVYTDTQYF.